The entry that follows covers one TCR beta chain sequence. Its antigen is not identified. This entry belongs to a study of Tregs in tolerant kidney transplant recipients. Notes on the study in general: Biological reproducibility was not directly addressed in this study. The small number of patients limits these findings pending further validation. Antigen-driven expansion was suggested because donor-specific Tregs expanded more than all Tregs in tolerant patients.

Recipients received nonmyeloablative bone marrow transplants from related graft donors, with transient mixed chimerism. Unstimulated regulatory T cells (CD4+CD25+CD127-), CD4+CD25- non-regulatory cells, CD4 and CD8 cells were FACS-sorted from thawed PBMCs. Assay used: immunoSEQ multiplex PCR; TCRdb lists only in-frame clones, some missing. The sample has 45,000 to 55,000 clones, approximately 91% seen once; the top ten hold roughly 15%. Germline V gene sequence: CDR1 SGHVS, CDR2 FNYEAQ. The V end was cut by 1 base, the J end by 3 bases, with 7 bases between. This CDR3 has 13 residues. The sample was CD8+ T cells from blood (PBMCs), taken 24 months after the transplant. The sequence came from a human patient who received a combined kidney and bone marrow transplant. Some T cells may be provided by the graft donor. The rearrangement uses TRBV7-6 and TRBJ2-7; no clear D. In DNA form, the CDR3 reads TGTGCCAGCAGCTTAGGCGCGGACTACGAGCAGTACTTC. The encoded protein is CASSLGADYEQYF. Variable domain in full (rest from reference TRBV7-6 and TRBJ2-7): GAGVSQSPRYKVTKRGQDVALRCDPISGHVSLYWYRQALGQGPEFLTYFNYEAQQDKSGLPNDRFSAERPEGSISTLTIQRTEQRDSAMYRCASSLGADYEQYFGPGTRLTVT.